The rows below give T cell receptor beta chains drawn from one sample of a study of cytomegalovirus exposure and HLA in healthy donors. Sequencing was performed with immunoSEQ multiplex PCR; in TCRdb, only in-frame clones are kept and a portion is missing. The table has about 170,000 clones, 65% to 85% seen once; the top ten hold roughly 4.5%. Sequences were obtained from PBMCs. These receptors came from a woman aged 45 to 65 in good health and CMV-seropositive. The CDR3 runs from the conserved cysteine through the conserved F or W. Fields, in order: CDR3 protein, CDR3 DNA, V gene, clone size, D gene, J gene. D genes are given only for firm matches. Only some rows state a clone size, as once, few, many or a class for expanded clones.

CDR3: CASSVGGRMPGNTIYF; DNA: TGTGCCAGCAGTGTGGGGGGACGTATGCCTGGAAACACCATATATTTT; V: TRBV7-2; size: NA; D: NA; J: TRBJ1-3
CDR3: CASSLEGLSGNTIYF; DNA: TGCGCCAGCAGCTTGGAGGGGCTCTCTGGAAACACCATATATTTT; V: TRBV5-1; size: NA; D: NA; J: TRBJ1-3
CDR3: CSADRGTEAFF; DNA: TGCAGTGCGGATAGGGGGACTGAAGCTTTCTTT; V: TRBV20-1; size: NA; D: NA; J: TRBJ1-1
CDR3: CASSQGEGSSYGYTF; DNA: TGTGCCAGCAGCCAAGGGGAGGGGAGCAGCTATGGCTACACCTTC; V: TRBV4-2; size: NA; D: NA; J: TRBJ1-2
CDR3: CATSREGGSYNEQFF; DNA: TGTGCCACCAGCAGAGAGGGGGGATCCTACAATGAGCAGTTCTTC; V: TRBV15; size: once; D: NA; J: TRBJ2-1
CDR3: CASSSKPGLAGVGLAKNIQYF; DNA: TGTGCCAGCAGTTCGAAACCGGGACTAGCGGGAGTAGGATTAGCCAAAAACATTCAGTACTTC; V: TRBV27; size: NA; D: TRBD2; J: TRBJ2-4
CDR3: CASSPGRGYGYTF; DNA: TGTGCCAGCTCACCAGGGCGGGGGTATGGCTACACCTTC; V: TRBV18; size: few; D: NA; J: TRBJ1-2
CDR3: CASSTPERQDYGYTF; DNA: TGTGCCAGTAGTACACCCGAAAGACAGGATTATGGCTACACCTTC; V: TRBV19; size: NA; D: NA; J: TRBJ1-2
CDR3: CASSLVLGYGYTF; DNA: TGTGCCAGCAGTTTAGTACTCGGGTATGGCTACACCTTC; V: TRBV28; size: NA; D: NA; J: TRBJ1-2
CDR3: CASSVIPEETQYF; DNA: TGTGCCAGCAGCGTTATCCCTGAAGAGACCCAGTACTTC; V: TRBV9; size: NA; D: NA; J: TRBJ2-5
CDR3: CAISGGTSGGSTDTQYF; DNA: TGTGCCATCAGTGGGGGGACTAGCGGGGGTAGCACAGATACGCAGTATTTT; V: TRBV10-3; size: once; D: TRBD2; J: TRBJ2-3
CDR3: CAIRGQGSDGYTF; DNA: TGTGCCATCAGGGGACAGGGGAGCGATGGCTACACCTTC; V: TRBV10-3; size: NA; D: TRBD1; J: TRBJ1-2
CDR3: CASSKDLNGDTQYF; DNA: TGTGCCAGTAGTAAGGACTTAAATGGGGATACGCAGTATTTT; V: TRBV19; size: NA; D: NA; J: TRBJ2-3
CDR3: CASSYRGAGASLHF; DNA: TGTGCCAGCAGTTACCGGGGGGCGGGGGCTTCCCTCCACTTT; V: TRBV6-6; size: once; D: NA; J: TRBJ1-6
CDR3: CASSYGVSGANVLTF; DNA: TGTGCCAGCAGTTATGGAGTCTCTGGGGCCAACGTCCTGACTTTC; V: TRBV6-5; size: NA; D: NA; J: TRBJ2-6
CDR3: CASRAPAGAAKNIQYF; DNA: TGTGCCAGTAGGGCCCCCGCGGGGGCGGCCAAAAACATTCAGTACTTC; V: TRBV19; size: NA; D: NA; J: TRBJ2-4
CDR3: CASSQGSGGGVGETQYF; DNA: TGTGCCAGCAGCCAAGGGTCTGGGGGAGGAGTAGGAGAGACCCAGTACTTC; V: TRBV4-2; size: NA; D: NA; J: TRBJ2-5
CDR3: CASSVDRFPYNEQFF; DNA: TGTGCCAGCAGCGTAGACAGGTTCCCCTACAATGAGCAGTTCTTC; V: TRBV9; size: few; D: NA; J: TRBJ2-1
CDR3: CASSDNINWTSGDTGELFF; DNA: TGTGCCAGCAGCGATAATATTAATTGGACTAGCGGTGACACCGGGGAGCTGTTTTTT; V: TRBV9; size: NA; D: TRBD2; J: TRBJ2-2
CDR3: CASRRQGAYTEAFF; DNA: TGTGCCAGCAGGAGACAGGGGGCGTATACTGAAGCTTTCTTT; V: TRBV27; size: NA; D: TRBD1; J: TRBJ1-1
CDR3: CASSEGTGGANGYTF; DNA: TGTGCCAGCAGTGAAGGGACAGGGGGCGCGAATGGCTACACCTTC; V: TRBV2; size: once; D: TRBD1; J: TRBJ1-2
CDR3: CASSIYGAGDTEAFF; DNA: TGTGCCAGTAGTATTTATGGAGCAGGGGACACTGAAGCTTTCTTT; V: TRBV19; size: few; D: NA; J: TRBJ1-1
CDR3: CASSYSRGRGYGYTF; DNA: TGTGCCAGCAGTTACTCCAGGGGGCGCGGCTATGGCTACACCTTC; V: TRBV6-6; size: NA; D: TRBD1; J: TRBJ1-2
CDR3: CSVEDQGATGNTIYF; DNA: TGCAGCGTTGAGGACCAGGGGGCTACTGGAAACACCATATATTTT; V: TRBV29-1; size: once; D: TRBD1; J: TRBJ1-3